The clone carrying this T cell receptor beta chain has only a few counts. Profiled with immunoSEQ multiplex PCR; TCRdb holds only in-frame clones, not every one. Of roughly 16,000 clones listed, around 89% are singletons. The data originate from a study of blood T cell repertoires in COVID-19. CDR1 MGHDK and CDR2 SYGVNS come from the germline V gene. V gave up 6 bases and J gave up 14 bases, with 11 bases separating them. The CDR3 runs to 11 residues. The chain employs TRBV25-1 and TRBJ1-6; the D gene is possibly TRBD1 (5 bases). Material for sequencing was peripheral blood. The sequence was obtained from a human donor in a cohort sampled during active COVID-19. The CDR3 DNA reads TGTGCCAGCAGACGGGACTTCACCCTCCACTTT. This gives the protein CASRRDFTLHF.